What follows are 21 T cell receptor beta chains derived from one specimen sequenced in a study of cytomegalovirus exposure and HLA in healthy donors. Some clones are missing from TCRdb's copy, which holds only in-frame ones; the method was immunoSEQ multiplex PCR. The sample lists a few hundred thousand clones, 75% to 95% occurring once. The source material was PBMCs. The receptors originated from a woman between 18 and 29 years old in good health and CMV-seronegative.

The V gene is TRBV7-2, the J gene TRBJ1-2; weak D call: TRBD1 (5 bases). V dropped 5 bases and J dropped 4 bases, with 14 bases sitting between them. The germline V gene has CDR1 SGHTA and CDR2 FQGNSA. The CDR3 covers 14 residues. The CDR3 DNA is TGTGCCAGCAGCCCCAGTGGACAAGGCTATGGCTACACCTTC. Protein product: CASSPSGQGYGYTF.

The chain has TRBV6-1 and TRBJ2-7; 7 bases line up with TRBD1. The V and J ends lost 9 bases and 2 bases, in that order; junction bases with no gene match: 10. Germline-derived CDR1 and CDR2 are MNHNS and SASEGT. This CDR3 contains 14 residues. The CDR3 is CASEPGTVTYEQYF. The CDR3, as DNA: TGTGCCAGTGAACCCGGGACAGTGACCTACGAGCAGTACTTC.

This CDR3 reads CAWSVSISSLEQYF. CDR3 DNA sequence: TGTGCCTGGAGTGTTAGTATTAGTTCACTCGAGCAGTACTTC. This chain links TRBV30 with TRBJ2-7, with D unresolved. CDR1 is GTSNPN, CDR2 SVGIG, per germline (reference sequence). V was pared by 0 bases and J by 6 bases, with 15 bases between. The CDR3 sequence is 14 residues long.

The J gene is TRBJ2-4, the V gene TRBV27; 8 bases map to TRBD2. Losses at the gene ends were 5 bases for V and 9 bases for J; bases not matched to a gene: 12. The germline V gene has CDR1 MNHEY and CDR2 SMNVEV (reference sequence). The CDR3 sequence is 15 residues long. The CDR3 nucleotides are TGTGCCAGCAGTCATAACCCGGGGGGGTTAGGCATTCAGTACTTC. Translating gives CASSHNPGGLGIQYF.

A single count supports this clone. This sequence joins TRBV7-7 and TRBJ2-3; 8 nucleotides match TRBD2. V lost 4 bases, J lost 2 bases, and 2 bases stayed unmatched. CDR1 and CDR2 (germline): SSHAT, FNYEAQ (reference sequence). The CDR3 runs to 14 residues. CDR3 bases: TGTGCCAGCAGCTCGGGGGGGCCCACAGATACGCAGTATTTT. It yields the protein CASSSGGPTDTQYF. Supplemented by reference TRBV7-7 and TRBJ2-3, the full variable domain reads GAGVSQSPRYKVTKRGQDVTLRCDPISSHATLYWYQQALGQGPEFLTYFNYEAQPDKSGLPSDRFSAERPEGSISTLTIQRTEQRDSAMYRCASSSGGPTDTQYFGPGTRLTVL.

The chain recombines TRBV19 with TRBJ2-3; 10 bases line up with TRBD2. The germline CDR1 and CDR2 sequences are LNHDA and SQIVND (reference sequence). This CDR3 has 16 amino acids. V dropped 7 bases and J dropped 4; count of bases not matched to a gene: 11. The CDR3 here is CASTTLGTSVPDTQYF. The CDR3 DNA reads TGTGCCAGTACGACTCTAGGGACTAGCGTTCCAGATACGCAGTATTTT.

This clone showed up just once. This chain links TRBV9 with TRBJ2-1; 11 bases map to TRBD2. V was clipped by 0 bases and J by 5 bases; unmatched bases: 7. The CDR3 length is 17 residues. Germline values: CDR1 SGDLS, CDR2 YYNGEE. The CDR3 is CASSVGIAGGVNNEQFF. CDR3 DNA sequence: TGTGCCAGCAGCGTAGGGATAGCGGGAGGGGTAAACAATGAGCAGTTCTTC.

The table lists this clone with a count of one. The rearrangement uses TRBV19 and TRBJ1-5; no firm D call. The CDR3 length is 13 residues. CDR1 is LNHDA and CDR2 is SQIVND in the germline V gene (reference sequence). With 7 bases removed from V and 6 bases from J, the gap between germline ends came to 13 bases. The CDR3 DNA is TGTGCCAGTAAGAAGGAGGGATTTCAGCCCCAGCATTTT. It specifies CASKKEGFQPQHF.

V is TRBV4-1 and J is TRBJ2-3; the match to TRBD1 covers 7 bases. Germline assignment: CDR1 MGHRA and CDR2 YSYEKL. The trim removed 0 bases at V and 2 bases at J, leaving 5 bases unmatched. The CDR3 extends over 16 amino acids. As DNA, the CDR3 is TGCGCCAGCAGCCAAGATGGCAGGGGGACCACAGATACGCAGTATTTT. This codes for CASSQDGRGTTDTQYF.

The V gene is TRBV5-1, the J gene TRBJ2-7, with D maybe TRBD1 (5 bases). The V and J ends lost 1 base and 0 bases respectively, with 8 bases between them. This CDR3 spans 14 amino acids. Germline V gene data show CDR1 as SGHRS and CDR2 as YFSETQ. The chain's CDR3 is CASSLSGFSYEQYF. CDR3 in DNA: TGCGCCAGCAGCTTGTCAGGGTTCTCCTACGAGCAGTACTTC. The full variable domain, rest sourced from reference TRBV5-1 and TRBJ2-7, is KAGVTQTPRYLIKTRGQQVTLSCSPISGHRSVSWYQQTPGQGLQFLFEYFSETQRNKGNFPGRFSGRQFSNSRSEMNVSTLELGDSALYLCASSLSGFSYEQYFGPGTRLTVT.

This sequence joins TRBV4-1 and TRBJ1-6, with unresolved D. The CDR3 contains 15 residues. Trimming took off 0 bases at V and 14 bases at J, with 17 bases between the two ends. Germline CDR1 MGHRA, CDR2 YSYEKL. The CDR3: CASSQDSGSHLSLHF. As DNA, the CDR3 is TGCGCCAGCAGCCAAGATAGCGGCTCCCATTTATCCCTCCACTTT.

The chain has TRBV5-1 and TRBJ1-4; 9 bases are a match to TRBD1. Per the germline V gene, CDR1 is SGHRS and CDR2 is YFSETQ. This CDR3 comprises 15 residues. V lost 0 bases and J lost 8; bases outside the gene matches: 5. CDR3 sequence reads: CASSLEVGQGEKLFF. CDR3 bases: TGCGCCAGCAGCTTGGAAGTGGGACAGGGCGAAAAACTGTTTTTT.

The V gene is TRBV27, the J gene TRBJ2-3; maybe TRBD2 (6 bases). The germline V and J ends were trimmed by 3 bases and 10 bases, with 14 bases remaining between them. From germline, CDR1 is MNHEY and CDR2 SMNVEV (reference sequence). This CDR3 contains 13 residues. Written as DNA, the CDR3 is TGTGCCAGCAGTTTGGCGGGATACGATTCGCAGTATTTT. Protein: CASSLAGYDSQYF.

The chain joins TRBV2 to TRBJ1-5; 8 bases fit TRBD1. Trimming cost V 3 bases and J 6 bases; bases outside gene matches: 4. Germline V gene sequence: CDR1 SNHLY, CDR2 FYNNEI. The CDR3 contains 14 residues. This chain's CDR3 is CASSDRDRSQPQHF. For the CDR3, the DNA is TGTGCCAGCAGTGACCGGGACAGGTCTCAGCCCCAGCATTTT.

The chain joins TRBV9 to TRBJ1-1; TRBD1 is a possible D gene (6 bases). This CDR3 spans 14 amino acids. V was trimmed by 0 bases and J by 5 bases, leaving 11 bases between them. CDR1 and CDR2 from the germline V gene are SGDLS and YYNGEE. Here the CDR3 reads CASSVANRETEAFF. The DNA of the CDR3 is TGTGCCAGCAGCGTAGCTAACAGGGAGACTGAAGCTTTCTTT.

The V call is TRBV30, the J call TRBJ1-1; TRBD1 might be the D (6 bases). Germline values: CDR1 GTSNPN, CDR2 SVGIG (reference sequence). V gave up 4 bases and J gave up 5 bases, with 14 bases separating them. The CDR3 extends over 13 amino acids. The CDR3: CAWTPSRGTEAFF. The CDR3, as DNA: TGTGCCTGGACCCCAAGCAGGGGAACTGAAGCTTTCTTT.

The genes are TRBV6-6 and TRBJ2-5; possibly TRBD2 for D (5 bases). V was clipped by 8 bases and J by 4 bases, with 8 bases between them. This CDR3 has 11 residues. Germline CDR1 is MNHNY and CDR2 is SVGAGI (reference sequence). The CDR3 DNA sequence: TGTGCCAGCGGGAGAAGAGAGACCCAGTACTTC. This codes for CASGRRETQYF.

The J gene is TRBJ2-7, the V gene TRBV7-9; D unresolved. Looked up from germline, CDR1 is SEHNR and CDR2 is FQNEAQ (reference sequence). V lost 5 bases to trimming and J lost 6 bases, with 11 bases between them. This CDR3 is 12 amino acids long. CDR3 nucleotides: TGTGCCAGCAGCACTGCAGGAACCGAGCAGTACTTC. Protein product: CASSTAGTEQYF.

The chain joins TRBV28 to TRBJ2-1; 7 nucleotides align to TRBD2. V lost 6 bases, J lost 2 bases, and 7 bases stayed unmatched. CDR1 is MDHEN, CDR2 SYDVKM, per germline. The CDR3 has 15 residues. In DNA, the CDR3 is TGTGCCAGCAGAGAACCCACTAGCGCCTACAATGAGCAGTTCTTC. It translates to CASREPTSAYNEQFF. Full variable domain (outside the CDR3, taken from reference TRBV28 and TRBJ2-1): DVKVTQSSRYLVKRTGEKVFLECVQDMDHENMFWYRQDPGLGLRLIYFSYDVKMKEKGDIPEGYSVSREKKERFSLILESASTNQTSMYLCASREPTSAYNEQFFGPGTRLTVL.

The chain carries TRBV27 and TRBJ2-3; tentatively, D is TRBD2 (6 bases). The CDR3 has 16 amino acids. The V gene lost 1 base and the J gene lost 3 bases, with 14 bases spanning the gap. The V gene's germline CDR1 is MNHEY and CDR2 SMNVEV (reference sequence). The CDR3, as DNA: TGTGCCAGCAGTTTATTCGGTCGGGGGAGTACAGATACGCAGTATTTT. It specifies CASSLFGRGSTDTQYF.

The chain links TRBV6-1 to TRBJ2-3; TRBD2 matches at 12 bases. J lost 6 bases, V lost 7 bases, and 5 bases had no gene match. The CDR3 has 14 amino acids. Germline CDR1 is MNHNS and CDR2 is SASEGT. CDR3 loop: CASKTSGRSDTQYF. CDR3 coding DNA: TGTGCCAGCAAAACTAGCGGGAGGTCGGATACGCAGTATTTT.